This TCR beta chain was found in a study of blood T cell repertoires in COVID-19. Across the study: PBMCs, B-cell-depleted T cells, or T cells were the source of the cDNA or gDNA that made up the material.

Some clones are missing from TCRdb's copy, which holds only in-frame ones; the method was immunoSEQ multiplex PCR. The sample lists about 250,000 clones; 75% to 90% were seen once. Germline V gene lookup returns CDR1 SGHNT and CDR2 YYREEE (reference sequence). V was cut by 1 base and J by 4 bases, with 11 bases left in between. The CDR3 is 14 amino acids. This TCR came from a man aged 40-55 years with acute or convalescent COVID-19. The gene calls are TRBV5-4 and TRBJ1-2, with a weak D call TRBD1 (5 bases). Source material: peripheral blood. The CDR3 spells CASSLTQGPYGYTF. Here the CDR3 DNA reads TGTGCCAGCAGCTTGACGCAGGGCCCCTATGGCTACACCTTC.